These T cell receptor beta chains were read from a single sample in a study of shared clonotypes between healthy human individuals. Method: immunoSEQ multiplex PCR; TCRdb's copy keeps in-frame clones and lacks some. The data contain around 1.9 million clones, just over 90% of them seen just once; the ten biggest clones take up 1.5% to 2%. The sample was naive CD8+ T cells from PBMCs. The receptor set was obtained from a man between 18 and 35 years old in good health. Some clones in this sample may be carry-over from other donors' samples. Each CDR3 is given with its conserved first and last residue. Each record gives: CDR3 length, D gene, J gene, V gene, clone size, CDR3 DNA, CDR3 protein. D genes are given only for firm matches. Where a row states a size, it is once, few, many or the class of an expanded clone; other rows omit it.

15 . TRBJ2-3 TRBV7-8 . TGTGCCAGCAGCTTAGTAGGAGGCGGTACAGATACGCAGTATTTT CASSLVGGGTDTQYF
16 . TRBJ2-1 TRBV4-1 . TGCGCCAGCAGCCAAGAAACCGGGATCCATTTAAATGAGCAGTTCTTC CASSQETGIHLNEQFF
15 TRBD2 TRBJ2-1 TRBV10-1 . TGCGCCAGCAGTGAGAGGACTAGCGGCCCCAATGAGCAGTTCTTC CASSERTSGPNEQFF
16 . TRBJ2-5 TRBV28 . TGTGCCAGCAGTTTGTTGCGGGAAGGGACGGGGGAGACCCAGTACTTC CASSLLREGTGETQYF
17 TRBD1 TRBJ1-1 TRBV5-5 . TGTGCCAGCAGCTCCCCTCGGACAGGACCGAGAAACACTGAAGCTTTCTTT CASSSPRTGPRNTEAFF
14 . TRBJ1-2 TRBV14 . TGTGCCAGCAGCCGCCCCGACAAATTCTATGGCTACACCTTC CASSRPDKFYGYTF
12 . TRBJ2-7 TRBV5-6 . TGTGCCAGCAGCTGGGGGATTTACGAGCAGTACTTC CASSWGIYEQYF
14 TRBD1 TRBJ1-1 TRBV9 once TGTGCCAGCAGCGCCCGGACAGGCGACACTGAAGCTTTCTTT CASSARTGDTEAFF
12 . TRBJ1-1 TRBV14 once TGTGCCAGCAGCCAGCGCCGCGCTGAAGCTTTCTTT CASSQRRAEAFF
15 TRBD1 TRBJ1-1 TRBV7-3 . TGTGCCAGCAGCTCCTATCCGACAGGGATCACTGAAGCTTTCTTT CASSSYPTGITEAFF
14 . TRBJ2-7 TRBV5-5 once TGTGCCAGCAGCAACCCCGACCAGGAGTACGAGCAGTACTTC CASSNPDQEYEQYF
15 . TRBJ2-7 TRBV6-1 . TGTGCCAGCAGTGATATTGGGGTTCGTTCCTACGAGCAGTACTTC CASSDIGVRSYEQYF
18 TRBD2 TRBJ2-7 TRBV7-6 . TGTGCCAGCAGCTTAGCTTGGGGGGGTACAGCGTCTCCCTACGAGCAGTACTTC CASSLAWGGTASPYEQYF
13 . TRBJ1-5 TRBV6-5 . TGTGCCAGCAGTTACGGGACACGTCAGCCCCAGCATTTT CASSYGTRQPQHF
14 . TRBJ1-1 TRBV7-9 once TGTGCCAGCAGCTTAGATAGCCAGACCAGTGAAGCTTTCTTT CASSLDSQTSEAFF
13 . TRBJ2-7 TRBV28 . TGTGCCAGCAGTTCCCAGGGGGGGGCCGGAGAGGACTTC CASSSQGGAGEDF
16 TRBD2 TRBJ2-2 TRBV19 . TGTGCCAGTAGTATCCCTAGCGGGGAGAACACCGGGGAGCTGTTTTTT CASSIPSGENTGELFF
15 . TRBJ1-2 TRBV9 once TGTGCCAGCAGCGTAGAGGGGAATTCCCTCTATGGCTACACCTTC CASSVEGNSLYGYTF
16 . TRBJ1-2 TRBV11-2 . TGTGCCAGCAGCTTATCCGGCCGGAGAACTAACTATGGCTACACCTTC CASSLSGRRTNYGYTF
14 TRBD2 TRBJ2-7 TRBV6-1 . TGTGCCAGCTGGTCACGGGGGGGAGGGTACGAGCAGTACTTC CASWSRGGGYEQYF
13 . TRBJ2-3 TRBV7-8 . TGTGCCAGCAGCCTTTGGACCACAGATACGCAGTATTTT CASSLWTTDTQYF
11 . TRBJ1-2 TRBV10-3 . TGTGCCATCCTAGGGGGCTATGGCTACACCTTC CAILGGYGYTF
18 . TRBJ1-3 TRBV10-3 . TGTGCCATCAGTGATCCGGTCTTGTCCCCCCTGCCTGGAAACACCATATATTTT CAISDPVLSPLPGNTIYF
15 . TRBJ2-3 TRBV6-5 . TGTGCCAGCAGCCTACAGGGGACTGTAGCAGATACGCAGTATTTT CASSLQGTVADTQYF
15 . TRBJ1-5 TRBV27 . TGTGCCAGCAGTTCCGGTGGGGGGGGAAATCAGCCCCAGCATTTT CASSSGGGGNQPQHF
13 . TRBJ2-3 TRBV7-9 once TGTGCCAGCAGGTCACAGGGCGCAGATACGCAGTATTTT CASRSQGADTQYF
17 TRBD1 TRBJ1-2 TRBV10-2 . TGCGCCAGCAGTGACGGACAGGGGGGTTGGGCTAACTATGGCTACACCTTC CASSDGQGGWANYGYTF
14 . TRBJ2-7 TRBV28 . TGTGCCAGCAGCAGCCCCAGGGTTTCGTATGAGCAGTACTTC CASSSPRVSYEQYF
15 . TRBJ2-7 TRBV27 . TGTGCCAGCAGTTTATCGGGGGGACAGTTCTACGAGCAGTACTTC CASSLSGGQFYEQYF
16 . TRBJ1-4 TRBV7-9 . TGTGCCAGCAAATTCCGAACGTCCCGGGGCAATGAAAAACTGTTTTTT CASKFRTSRGNEKLFF
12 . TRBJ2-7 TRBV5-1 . TGCGCCAGCAATGCAGCGGACTACGAGCAGTACTTC CASNAADYEQYF
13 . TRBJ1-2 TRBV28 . TGTGCCAGCAGTTTGTTCGCTAACTATGGCTACACCTTC CASSLFANYGYTF
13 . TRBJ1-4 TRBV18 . TGTGCCAGCTCTCCCGACTGGAATGAAAAACTGTTTTTT CASSPDWNEKLFF
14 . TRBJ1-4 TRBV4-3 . TGCGCCAGCAGCCAAGATAGCAGCCTGATGGAACTGTTTTTT CASSQDSSLMELFF
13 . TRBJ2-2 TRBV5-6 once TGTGCCAGCAGCTCTCCGGGTTTCGGGGAGCTGTTTTTT CASSSPGFGELFF
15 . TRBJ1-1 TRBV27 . TGTGCCAGCAGTTTAGGTACAGCCATGGGCACTGAAGCTTTCTTT CASSLGTAMGTEAFF
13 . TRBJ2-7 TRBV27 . TGTGCCAGCAGTTTTGGCCGAACCTACGAGCAGTACTTC CASSFGRTYEQYF
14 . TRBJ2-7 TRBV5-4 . TGTGCCAGCAGCCCCGGGACGGTTTTCTACGAGCAGTACTTC CASSPGTVFYEQYF
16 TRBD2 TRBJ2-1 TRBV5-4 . TGTGCCAGCAGCTTACCGACTAGCGGGCACTACAATGAGCAGTTCTTC CASSLPTSGHYNEQFF
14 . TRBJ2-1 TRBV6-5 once TGTGCCAGCAGTCCGGGGAGCTCCTACAATGAGCAGTTCTTC CASSPGSSYNEQFF
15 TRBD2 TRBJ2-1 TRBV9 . TGTGCCAGCAGCGACGGGACTAGCGGGAGAAATGAGCAGTTCTTC CASSDGTSGRNEQFF
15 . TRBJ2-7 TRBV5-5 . TGTGCCAGCAGCCCATTCCGGGACAACGCCTACGAGCAGTACTTC CASSPFRDNAYEQYF
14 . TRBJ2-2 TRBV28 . TGTGCCAGCAGTTTCCGGACTCGGGCCGGGGAGCTGTTTTTT CASSFRTRAGELFF
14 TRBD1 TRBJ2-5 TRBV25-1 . TGTGCCAGCCAACCGACAGGGGGGGCAGAGACCCAGTACTTC CASQPTGGAETQYF
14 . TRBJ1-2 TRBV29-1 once TGCAGCGATAGCGGCGGGGATTACGACTATGGCTACACCTTC CSDSGGDYDYGYTF
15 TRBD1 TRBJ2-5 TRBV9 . TGTGCCAGCAGCTCCTCGGACAGGGTATTAGAGACCCAGTACTTC CASSSSDRVLETQYF
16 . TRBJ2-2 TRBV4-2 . TGTGCCAGCAGCCAAGTGCCGTCAGGCGCCACCGGGGAGCTGTTTTTT CASSQVPSGATGELFF
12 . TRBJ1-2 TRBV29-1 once TGCAGCGTTGAACTACAGCACTATGGCTACACCTTC CSVELQHYGYTF
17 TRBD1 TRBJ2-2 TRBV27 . TGTGCCAGCCGCCGAACGGACAGGGGGATTCTCACCGGGGAGCTGTTTTTT CASRRTDRGILTGELFF
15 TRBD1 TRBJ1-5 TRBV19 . TGTGCCAGTAGTATGGTTACAGGGGGCTGGCAGCCCCAGCATTTT CASSMVTGGWQPQHF
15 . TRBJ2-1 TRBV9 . TGTGCCAGCAGCGTAGCGGGGGCTGGCTACAATGAGCAGTTCTTC CASSVAGAGYNEQFF
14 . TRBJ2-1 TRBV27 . TGTGCCAGCAGCTCAAGGTCCACCTGGAATGAGCAGTTCTTC CASSSRSTWNEQFF
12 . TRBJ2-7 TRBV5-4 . TGTGCCAGCAGCCCGAATGGGTACGAGCAGTACTTC CASSPNGYEQYF
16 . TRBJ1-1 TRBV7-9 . TGTGCCAGCAGCTTAAGCCGGGGGGGACCCAACACTGAAGCTTTCTTT CASSLSRGGPNTEAFF
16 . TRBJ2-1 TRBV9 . TGTGCCAGCAGCGTATGGGATTTTAGCTCCTACAATGAGCAGTTCTTC CASSVWDFSSYNEQFF